A selection of T cell receptor beta chains follows, all from one sample in a study of T cell repertoires in cytomegalovirus infection. Each CDR3 protein gets one entry after TCRdb re-called the reads with MiXCR. This sample has about 110,000 distinct CDR3 sequences, with about 30% found just once. The antigens for these receptors are not known. This specimen consisted of CD8+ T cells from cultured PBMCs, obtained from culture after CMV antigen stimulation. These receptors all come from a human donor in good health (CMV status not recorded). Some clones in this sample may be carry-over from other donors' samples. The CDR3 runs from the conserved cysteine through the conserved F or W. D genes are given only for firm matches. Expanded clones get a size class; other rows say once, few or many, or leave the size out.

>TRBJ1-4|few|.|TRBV7-6
CASSFVSSLGEKLFF
TGTGCCAGCAGCTTCGTCAGTAGTTTGGGGGAAAAACTGTTTTTT
>TRBJ2-1|.|TRBD2|TRBV19
CAVGGERGAYNEQFF
TGTGCCGTTGGCGGGGAGCGGGGGGCCTACAATGAGCAGTTCTTC
>TRBJ2-7|.|TRBD2|TRBV7-9
CAIGGDLSYEQYF
TGTGCCATCGGGGGGGACCTCTCCTACGAGCAGTACTTC
>TRBJ2-4|.|TRBD1|TRBV27
CASSSQDRGGNIQYF
TGTGCCAGCAGTTCCCAGGACAGGGGAGGGAACATTCAGTACTTC
>TRBJ2-5|.|.|TRBV4-1
CASSQEGLLTEETQYF
TGCGCCAGCAGCCAAGAAGGATTATTAACGGAAGAGACCCAGTACTTC
>TRBJ1-1|few|.|TRBV7-3
CASSLTGGSNTEAFF
TGTGCCAGCAGCTTAACGGGGGGATCGAACACTGAAGCTTTCTTT
>TRBJ2-5|few|.|TRBV28
CASSYPAGDKQETQYF
TGTGCCAGCTCCTACCCCGCAGGCGACAAACAAGAGACCCAGTACTTC
>TRBJ2-1|few|TRBD2|TRBV11-2
CASSWGGTEQFF
TGTGCCAGCAGCTGGGGGGGAACTGAGCAGTTCTTC
>TRBJ2-3|.|.|TRBV12-3/TRBV12-4
CASSPISTDTQYF
TGTGCCAGCAGCCCTATTAGCACAGATACGCAGTATTTT
>TRBJ1-6|.|TRBD1|TRBV19
CASSTLGQGAFSPLHF
TGTGCCAGTAGTACACTTGGGCAGGGGGCTTTTTCACCCCTCCACTTT
>TRBJ1-1|many|.|TRBV4-1
CASSQGQGAGYTEAFF
TGCGCCAGCAGCCAAGGGCAGGGAGCGGGTTACACTGAAGCTTTCTTT
>TRBJ2-7|once|.|TRBV12-5
CASGRGSASYEQYF
TGTGCTAGTGGGCGGGGCAGCGCTTCCTACGAGCAGTACTTC
>TRBJ1-2|.|TRBD1|TRBV7-9
CASSPRDRDPYGYTF
TGTGCCAGCAGCCCCCGGGACAGGGATCCCTATGGCTACACCTTC
>TRBJ1-2|few|TRBD1|TRBV6-2/TRBV6-3
CASAYRTGYYGYTF
TGTGCCAGCGCCTATCGGACAGGTTACTATGGCTACACCTTC
>TRBJ2-3|few|TRBD1|TRBV4-1
CASSPGQGADTQYF
TGCGCCAGCAGCCCAGGACAGGGGGCAGATACGCAGTATTTT
>TRBJ2-3|.|TRBD2|TRBV12-3/TRBV12-4
CASSSLEAGGLDTQYF
TGTGCCAGCAGTTCCCTAGAAGCGGGGGGGCTAGATACGCAGTATTTT
>TRBJ2-1|few|.|TRBV27
CASSLVPYNEQFF
TGTGCCAGCAGTTTAGTTCCCTACAATGAGCAGTTCTTC
>TRBJ2-7|few|.|TRBV11-2
CASSRLRAGKTYEQYF
TGTGCCAGCAGCCGCCTCAGGGCAGGGAAAACTTACGAGCAGTACTTC
>TRBJ1-2|few|TRBD1|TRBV19
CATRTGRAYGYTF
TGTGCCACCAGGACAGGGAGGGCCTATGGCTACACCTTC
>TRBJ2-7|.|.|TRBV5-7
CASSPPLADEQYF
TGTGCCAGCAGCCCCCCCTTAGCCGACGAGCAGTACTTC
>TRBJ2-7|few|TRBD1|TRBV28
CASSKPGQGAKQYF
TGTGCCAGCAGTAAGCCGGGACAGGGGGCGAAGCAGTACTTC
>TRBJ1-1|.|.|TRBV28
CASKMSLGTEAFF
TGTGCCAGCAAGATGTCCTTGGGGACTGAAGCTTTCTTT